This TCR beta chain was sequenced during a study of T cell changes during pregnancy in multiple sclerosis. Profiled with immunoSEQ multiplex PCR; TCRdb holds only in-frame clones, not every one. The table lists around 80,000 clones, around 94% of them singletons. From germline, CDR1 is MNHEY and CDR2 SMNVEV (reference sequence). This CDR3 is built from 13 residues. V lost 5 bases to trimming and J lost 6 bases, with 11 bases between them. The TCR originated in a female donor in good health, enrolled as a control in a pregnancy study. The chain links TRBV27 to TRBJ1-5; tentatively, D is TRBD1 (5 bases). The sequencing here drew on peripheral blood, taken in the second trimester of pregnancy. The CDR3 region is CASSPGRGQPQHF. DNA of the CDR3: TGTGCCAGCAGTCCCGGAAGGGGTCAGCCCCAGCATTTT.